This T cell receptor (beta chain) was found in a study of blood T cell repertoires in COVID-19. CDR1 and CDR2 from the germline V gene are MNHEY and SMNVEV (reference sequence). The germline V and J ends were trimmed by 3 bases and 2 bases, with 10 bases remaining between them. CDR3 size: 15 residues. This table comes from immunoSEQ multiplex PCR, and its TCRdb copy is limited to in-frame clones, with some not included. The sample contains around 70,000 clones, just over 85% of which appear only once. The sequenced sample consisted of peripheral blood. V is TRBV27 and J is TRBJ1-4, with D possibly being TRBD1 (5 bases). This sequence originates from a man aged 50 to 59 with acute or convalescent COVID-19. CDR3 coding DNA: TGTGCCAGCAGTTTTACACAGGAGACTAATGAAAAACTGTTTTTT. Protein sequence: CASSFTQETNEKLFF. Drawing the rest from reference TRBV27 and TRBJ1-4, the complete variable domain is EAQVTQNPRYLITVTGKKLTVTCSQNMNHEYMSWYRQDPGLGLRQIYYSMNVEVTDKGDVPEGYKVSRKEKRNFPLILESPSPNQTSLYFCASSFTQETNEKLFFGSGTQLSVL.